The 10 T cell receptor beta chains presented below share a single source sample, sequenced in a study of T cells in women clearing cervical HPV infection. The table came from immunoSEQ multiplex PCR; TCRdb's copy has only in-frame clones and leaves some out. The sample has about 34,000 clones, and its top ten clones hold roughly 1.3%. Material for sequencing was blood buffy coat. Receptor source: a woman aged 18 to 75 with a cervical HPV16 infection that either progressed to CIN3+ or cleared (not recorded which).

For this clone: The CDR3 goes on 3 residues after the read ends, and that part is filled in from the germline J gene. The chain joins TRBV2 to TRBJ1-4; 12 bases fit TRBD1. The length of the CDR3 is 17 residues. The germline V gene has CDR1 SNHLY and CDR2 FYNNEI. After removal of 2 bases from V and 8 bases from J, the junction contained 9 bases not matched to a gene. CDR3 region: CASSELGQGALEEKLFF. The sequenced part of the CDR3 DNA is TGTGCCAGCAGTGAATTGGGACAGGGGGCCCTGGAAGAAAAA.

About this clone itself: The sequence runs out 3 residues before the end of the CDR3; the remainder is reconstructed from the germline J gene. The chain has TRBV11-2 and TRBJ1-2; the D is unclear. Trimming left V 2 bases short and J 2 bases short, with 6 bases between. Germline V CDR1 and CDR2: SGHAT, FQNNGV. The CDR3 is 13 amino acids. CDR3 DNA, as far as it was read: TGTGCCAGCAGCTTAAACGGGAACTATGGC. Residues: CASSLNGNYG. The entire CDR3 reads CASSLNGNYGYTF.

Details on this clone: The read finishes 3 residues shy of the CDR3 end, and the germline J gene is used to complete it. This chain uses TRBV2 with TRBJ1-4, with 7 bases lining up with TRBD1. The CDR3 is 15 amino acids. Germline V gives CDR1 SNHLY, CDR2 FYNNEI. Unmatched junction bases numbered 9, after V lost 7 bases and J lost 4 bases. The DNA read from the CDR3 is TGTGCCAGCAAGACCGACAGGGATATTAATGAAAAA. This encodes CASKTDRDINEK. The whole CDR3 sequence reads CASKTDRDINEKLFF.

As concerns this clone: With the read ending 3 residues before the CDR3 end, the germline J gene is used to fill in that end. J is TRBJ2-3 and V is TRBV29-1; TRBD2 is a possible D gene (6 bases). Germline lookup yields CDR1 SQVTM and CDR2 ANQGSEA. This CDR3 has 13 amino acids. This CDR3 reads CSVERGKQETQYF. CDR3 DNA, as far as it was read: TGCAGCGTTGAGCGGGGCAAACAAGAGACG.

With regard to this clone: With the read ending 3 residues before the CDR3 end, the germline J gene is used to fill in that end. The V and J genes are TRBV5-6 and TRBJ1-2; TRBD1 matches 7 bases. CDR3 size: 14 residues. The germline V gene encodes CDR1 SGHDT and CDR2 YYEEEE. The CDR3 DNA, read in part, is TGTGCCAGCAGCCTAGGACAGGCCTCGTGGGGC. Translated, it gives CASSLGQASWG. From start to end, the CDR3 is CASSLGQASWGYTF.

Concerning this clone: Read data end 3 residues before the CDR3 end; the end is taken from the germline J gene. The chain is built from TRBV7-6 and TRBJ2-1, with TRBD2 identical over 12 bases. CDR3 length: 15 amino acids. Germline CDR1 and CDR2: SGHVS and FNYEAQ. V shed 3 bases and J 8 bases; nucleotides not matched to a gene: 5. CDR3 residues: CASSFRLAGEDEQFF. The part of the CDR3 DNA that was read is TGTGCCAGCAGCTTCAGACTAGCGGGAGAGGATGAG. The variable domain in full, with the rest retrieved from reference TRBV7-6 and TRBJ2-1, is GAGVSQSPRYKVTKRGQDVALRCDPISGHVSLYWYRQALGQGPEFLTYFNYEAQQDKSGLPNDRFSAERPEGSISTLTIQRTEQRDSAMYRCASSFRLAGEDEQFFGPGTRLTVL.

About this clone itself: The read ends 3 residues before the CDR3 terminus; that terminus is restored from the germline J gene. This chain uses TRBV7-2 with TRBJ2-1; 8 nucleotides match TRBD2. V gave up 5 bases and J gave up 3 bases; unmatched junction bases: 6. The CDR3 length is 15 residues. Looked up from germline, CDR1 is SGHTA and CDR2 is FQGNSA. Incomplete CDR3 DNA: TGTGCCAGCAGCAAATTAGCGGGGCTCTACAATGAG. Encoded protein: CASSKLAGLYNE. The whole CDR3 reads CASSKLAGLYNEQFF.

A word on this clone: The read gets to within 3 residues of the CDR3 end, and the germline J gene fills in the rest. The chain combines TRBV7-3 with TRBJ2-2, with 8 bases aligning to TRBD1. The germline V gene has CDR1 SGHTA and CDR2 FQGTGA. V shed 8 bases and J 4 bases; nucleotides not matched to a gene: 6. CDR3 size: 14 residues. The CDR3 reads CASRDRGGTGELFF. The covered CDR3 bases are TGTGCCAGCCGAGACAGGGGAGGCACCGGGGAG.

A remark on this clone: The sequence runs out 3 residues before the end of the CDR3; the remainder is reconstructed from the germline J gene. The chain has TRBV20-1 and TRBJ1-1, with D possibly matching TRBD1 (5 bases). Deletions cut 6 bases from V and 7 bases from J, with 30 bases between. The CDR3 is 17 amino acids. CDR1 and CDR2 (germline): DFQATT, SNEGSKA (reference sequence). The sequenced part of the CDR3 DNA is TGCAGTGCCACGGAAAACCCCCCAGAGACAGTCCGAATTGAA. Translation gives CSATENPPETVRIE. The whole CDR3 sequence reads CSATENPPETVRIEAFF.

With regard to this clone: The sequence runs out 3 residues before the end of the CDR3; the remainder is reconstructed from the germline J gene. This chain links TRBV7-6 with TRBJ2-4; 7 bases match TRBD2. The CDR3 has 15 amino acids. The ends lost 1 base at V and 6 bases at J; junction bases unmatched: 6. Germline CDR1 is SGHVS and CDR2 is FNYEAQ. The covered CDR3 bases are TGTGCCAGCAGCTTAGATGCGGGGGATAGAAACATT. This encodes CASSLDAGDRNI. The CDR3 in its entirety is CASSLDAGDRNIQYF.